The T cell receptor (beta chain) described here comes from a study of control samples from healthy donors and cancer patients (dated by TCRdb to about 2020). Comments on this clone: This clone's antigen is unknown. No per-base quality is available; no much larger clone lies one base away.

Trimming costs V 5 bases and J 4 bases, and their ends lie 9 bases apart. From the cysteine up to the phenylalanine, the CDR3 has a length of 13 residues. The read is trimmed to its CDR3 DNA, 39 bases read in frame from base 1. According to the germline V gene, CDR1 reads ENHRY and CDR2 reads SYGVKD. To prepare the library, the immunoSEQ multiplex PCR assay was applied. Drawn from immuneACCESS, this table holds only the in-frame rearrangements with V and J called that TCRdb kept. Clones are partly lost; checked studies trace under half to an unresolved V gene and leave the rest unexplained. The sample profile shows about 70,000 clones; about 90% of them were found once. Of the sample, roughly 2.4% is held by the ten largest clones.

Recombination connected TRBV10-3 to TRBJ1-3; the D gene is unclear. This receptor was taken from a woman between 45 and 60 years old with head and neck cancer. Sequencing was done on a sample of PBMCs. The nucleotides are TGTGCCATCAGTCCCCTTGGCGGAAACACCATATATTTT. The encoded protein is CAISPLGGNTIYF.